This TCR beta chain was obtained from a study of neoadjuvant anti-PD-1 for oral cavity cancer. Study-level background: Non-progressing patients received a fourth nivolumab dose near day 43, then surgery on days 50-56. Study results and caveats: Higher pretreatment Treg/Th17 ratios tracked higher pretreatment blood clonality.

Comments on this clone: Its target is unknown.

These newly diagnosed stage II-IVA oral cavity squamous cell carcinoma patients had no prior systemic or radiation treatment. Profiling relied on immunoSEQ multiplex PCR, and the TCRdb table lists in-frame clones only, not all of them. The sample consists of 70,000 to 95,000 clones, approximately 80% of them appearing once. The CDR3 sequence is 12 residues long. With 10 bases removed from V and 7 bases from J, the gap between germline ends came to 15 bases. Germline lookup yields CDR1 MNHEY and CDR2 SMNVEV (reference sequence). The V call is TRBV27, the J call TRBJ2-3; D perhaps matches TRBD1 (6 bases). The receptor comes from a person aged 40 to 85 with oral cavity squamous cell carcinoma. Source: PBMCs, taken before nivolumab (anti-PD-1) treatment. This chain's CDR3 is CANTGYWHTQYF. The DNA for the CDR3 is TGTGCCAACACAGGGTATTGGCATACGCAGTATTTT.